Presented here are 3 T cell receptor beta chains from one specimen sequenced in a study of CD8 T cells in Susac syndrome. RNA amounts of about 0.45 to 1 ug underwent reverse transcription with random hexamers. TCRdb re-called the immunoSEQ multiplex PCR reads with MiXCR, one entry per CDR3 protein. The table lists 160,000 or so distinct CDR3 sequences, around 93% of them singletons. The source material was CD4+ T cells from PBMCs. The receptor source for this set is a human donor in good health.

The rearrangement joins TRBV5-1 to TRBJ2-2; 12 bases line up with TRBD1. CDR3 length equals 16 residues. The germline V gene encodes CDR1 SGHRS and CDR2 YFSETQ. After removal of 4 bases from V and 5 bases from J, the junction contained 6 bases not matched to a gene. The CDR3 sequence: CASSPGDRGHTGELFF. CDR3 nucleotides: TGCGCCAGCAGCCCAGGGGACAGGGGGCATACCGGGGAGCTGTTTTTT. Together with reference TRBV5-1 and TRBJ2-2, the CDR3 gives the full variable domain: KAGVTQTPRYLIKTRGQQVTLSCSPISGHRSVSWYQQTPGQGLQFLFEYFSETQRNKGNFPGRFSGRQFSNSRSEMNVSTLELGDSALYLCASSPGDRGHTGELFFGEGSRLTVL.

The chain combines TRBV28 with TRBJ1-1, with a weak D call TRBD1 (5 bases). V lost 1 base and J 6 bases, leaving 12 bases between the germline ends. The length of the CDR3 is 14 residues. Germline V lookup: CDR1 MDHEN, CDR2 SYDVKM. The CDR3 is CASSLYQGKPEAFF. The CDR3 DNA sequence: TGTGCCAGCAGTTTATATCAGGGTAAGCCTGAAGCTTTCTTT.

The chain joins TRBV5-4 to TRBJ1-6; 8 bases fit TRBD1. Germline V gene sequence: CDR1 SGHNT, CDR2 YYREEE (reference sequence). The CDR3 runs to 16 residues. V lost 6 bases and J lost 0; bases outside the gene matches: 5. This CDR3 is CASTTGGDSYNSPLHF. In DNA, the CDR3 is TGTGCCAGCACCACAGGGGGGGACTCCTATAATTCACCCCTCCACTTT. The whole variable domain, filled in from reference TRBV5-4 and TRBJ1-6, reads ETGVTQSPTHLIKTRGQQVTLRCSSQSGHNTVSWYQQALGQGPQFIFQYYREEENGRGNFPPRFSGLQFPNYSSELNVNALELDDSALYLCASTTGGDSYNSPLHFGNGTRLTVT.